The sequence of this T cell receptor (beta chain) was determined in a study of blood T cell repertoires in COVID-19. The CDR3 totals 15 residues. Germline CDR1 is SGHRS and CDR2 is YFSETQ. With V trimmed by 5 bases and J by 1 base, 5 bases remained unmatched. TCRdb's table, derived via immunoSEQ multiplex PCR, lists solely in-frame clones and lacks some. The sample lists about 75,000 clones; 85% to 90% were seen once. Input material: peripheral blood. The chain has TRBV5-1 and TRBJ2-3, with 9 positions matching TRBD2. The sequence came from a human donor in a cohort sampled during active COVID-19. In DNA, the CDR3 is TGCGCCAGCAGTAGCGGGGGCCCTCGCACAGATACGCAGTATTTT. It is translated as CASSSGGPRTDTQYF.